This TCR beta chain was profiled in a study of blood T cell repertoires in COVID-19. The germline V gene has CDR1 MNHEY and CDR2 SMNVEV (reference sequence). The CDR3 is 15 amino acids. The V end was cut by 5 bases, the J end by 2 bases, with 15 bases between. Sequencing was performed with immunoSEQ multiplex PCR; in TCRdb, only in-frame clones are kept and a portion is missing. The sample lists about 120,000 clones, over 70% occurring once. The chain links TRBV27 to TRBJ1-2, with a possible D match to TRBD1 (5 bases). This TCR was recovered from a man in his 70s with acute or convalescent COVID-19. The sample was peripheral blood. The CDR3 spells CASSPRRGGNYGYTF. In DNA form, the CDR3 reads TGTGCCAGCAGTCCGAGAAGGGGTGGGAACTATGGCTACACCTTC.